This TCR beta chain derives from a study of blood T cell repertoires in COVID-19. The protocol was immunoSEQ multiplex PCR, while the TCRdb copy is restricted to in-frame clones and leaves out a portion. Of around 160,000 clones listed, approximately 90% are singletons. In germline, CDR1 is KGHSH, CDR2 LQKENI. With 1 base removed from V and 6 bases from J, the gap between germline ends came to 13 bases. The CDR3 sequence is 16 residues long. This rearrangement joins TRBV18 to TRBJ1-6, with D possibly TRBD1 on 5 matching bases. The TCR sequence derives from a man aged 18 to 30 with acute or convalescent COVID-19. The sample consisted of peripheral blood. The CDR3 DNA follows: TGTGCCAGCTCACCACGGCAGGGTGAAATTAATTCACCCCTCCACTTT. Protein: CASSPRQGEINSPLHF.